This T cell receptor (beta chain) comes out of a study of Ad26.COV2.S vaccination and SARS-CoV-2 variants. Study background: Ad26.COV2.S, an intramuscular injection, was given once or twice 56 days apart. Study observations and caveats: Substantial breadth was reportedly displayed by spike-specific CD8+ and CD4+ T cell responses after vaccination.

The CDR3 extends over 17 amino acids. In germline, CDR1 is LGHDT, CDR2 YNNKEL (reference sequence). V was shortened by 0 bases and J by 8 bases, with 22 bases between the two germline ends. Treatment denoted: some 20 received Ad26.COV2.S at low or high dose, single or two shots; a few received placebo; per-sample allocation not given. The samples were gathered on day 63 after the first injection of vaccine or placebo. A Boston donor was an adult aged 18-55 years. Some clones are missing from TCRdb's copy, which holds only in-frame ones; the method was immunoSEQ multiplex PCR. The profile shows 200,000 to 250,000 clones, over 75% of them singletons. Remarks on this clone: No antigen is known for it.

This rearrangement joins TRBV3-1 (or the pseudogene TRBV3-2) to TRBJ1-2; perhaps TRBD1 as D (5 bases). The TCR originated in a person aged 18 to 59 who received the Ad26.COV2.S COVID-19 vaccine or a placebo. The sample consisted of peripheral blood, taken in a trial of Ad26.COV2.S vaccine versus placebo. The CDR3 region is CASSQEGLLGVGIGYTF. DNA for the CDR3: TGTGCCAGCAGCCAAGAGGGGCTTCTCGGTGTTGGGATAGGCTACACCTTC.